This T cell receptor (beta chain) was recorded in a study of blood T cell repertoires in COVID-19. Whole-study context: PBMCs, B-cell-depleted T cells, or T cells provided the cDNA or gDNA that made up the material.

Germline trimming cut 7 bases from V and 3 bases from J; bases unmatched to any gene: 15. This CDR3 is 15 amino acids long. Germline V CDR1 and CDR2: SQVTM, ANQGSEA. Authors' methods: It was from reference gene primer amplification that nucleated cell counts were estimated. Clones were read by immunoSEQ multiplex PCR, and TCRdb kept only the in-frame ones, dropping some. The V and J calls and clone size are taken from that table; D and trimming were inferred from the DNA. The table lists some 340,000 clones, around 83% of them singletons. The receptor's source is a man younger than 40 with active or convalescent COVID-19. This rearrangement joins TRBV29-1 to TRBJ2-7, with 7 bases fitting TRBD1. The sample was peripheral blood. This chain's CDR3 is CSATTGSQGVYEQYF. The CDR3 DNA follows: TGCAGCGCCACGACGGGGTCTCAGGGGGTCTACGAGCAGTACTTC.